This TCR beta chain originates from a study of blood T cell repertoires in COVID-19. For the study at large: Some COVID-19 samples were acute and others convalescent; all came from the United States, Italy and Spain. The analysed material was cDNA or gDNA that came from T cells, B-cell-depleted T cells, or PBMCs.

In the authors' workflow: Reference gene primer amplification in the assay estimated nucleated cell counts. Sequencing was performed with immunoSEQ multiplex PCR; in TCRdb, only in-frame clones are kept and a portion is missing. The D gene and trimming were derived from the DNA, and the V and J assignments and clone size from that table. The sample has some 200,000 clones, about four fifths seen once. Those enrolled, adults aged roughly 18 to 89 years, came from around 25 US areas. Sample: PBMCs or T cells enriched from blood (not recorded which). The receptor comes from a woman in her thirties or forties with acute COVID-19.

The CDR3 region is CASSVGPEYANTGELFF. The CDR3 bases are TGTGCCAGCAGCGTAGGGCCCGAATACGCGAACACCGGGGAGCTGTTTTTT. This chain links TRBV9 with TRBJ2-2, with D unclear. Germline-derived CDR1 and CDR2 are SGDLS and YYNGEE. The CDR3 has 17 residues. V lost 0 bases and J 0 bases, leaving 12 bases between the germline ends.